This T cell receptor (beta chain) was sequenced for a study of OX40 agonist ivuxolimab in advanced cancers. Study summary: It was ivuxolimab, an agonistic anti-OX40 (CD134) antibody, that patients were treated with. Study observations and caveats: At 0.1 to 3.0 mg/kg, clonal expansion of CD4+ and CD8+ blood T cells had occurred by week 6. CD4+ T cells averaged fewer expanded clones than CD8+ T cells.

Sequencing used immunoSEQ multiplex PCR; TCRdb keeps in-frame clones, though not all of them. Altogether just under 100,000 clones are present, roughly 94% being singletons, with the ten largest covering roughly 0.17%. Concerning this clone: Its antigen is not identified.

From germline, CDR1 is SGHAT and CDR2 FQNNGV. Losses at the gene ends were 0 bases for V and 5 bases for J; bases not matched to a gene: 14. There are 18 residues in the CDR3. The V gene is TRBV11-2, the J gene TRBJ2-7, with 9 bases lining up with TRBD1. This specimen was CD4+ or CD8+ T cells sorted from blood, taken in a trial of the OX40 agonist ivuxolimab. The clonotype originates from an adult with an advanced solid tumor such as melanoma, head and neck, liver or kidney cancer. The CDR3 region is CASSLDPVPGQGRNEQYF. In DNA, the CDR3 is TGTGCCAGCAGCTTAGACCCAGTACCGGGACAGGGAAGGAACGAGCAGTACTTC. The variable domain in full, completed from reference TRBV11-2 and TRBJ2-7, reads EAGVAQSPRYKIIEKRQSVAFWCNPISGHATLYWYQQILGQGPKLLIQFQNNGVVDDSQLPKDRFSAERLKGVDSTLKIQPAKLEDSAVYLCASSLDPVPGQGRNEQYFGPGTRLTVT.